These 7 T cell receptor beta chains share one sample of origin, sequenced in a study of patients and donors after allogeneic stem cell transplantation. TCRdb processed the RT-PCR reads anew with MiXCR; each CDR3 protein has one entry. Of approximately 37,000 distinct CDR3 sequences detected, roughly 30% appear once; the ten largest clones hold around 72%. The sample was blood, either unsorted or a sorted T cell fraction (not recorded which). These receptors were collected from a human donor who was either an allogeneic HSCT recipient or a stem cell or donor lymphocyte infusion donor (not recorded which). It is not recorded whose cells these are; they may come from a transplant donor.

At least ten counts were recorded for this clonotype. CDR3 residues: CASSPRLRHGVDIQYF. The CDR3 DNA sequence: TGTGCCAGCAGCCCTAGGTTGCGACACGGCGTAGACATTCAGTACTTC. This rearrangement joins TRBV7-2 to TRBJ2-4; D is unclear. Germline CDR1 is SGHTA and CDR2 is FQGNSA. V was clipped by 5 bases and J by 8 bases, with 22 bases between them. The CDR3 is 16 amino acids.

This clonotype was counted between two and nine times. This sequence joins TRBV12-3 or TRBV12-4 and TRBJ2-3; tentative D call: TRBD2 (5 bases). This CDR3 comprises 16 residues. V was shortened by 2 bases and J by 8 bases, with 20 bases between the two germline ends. CDR3 DNA: TGTGCCAGCAGTTTAATGCTAGCCCATGCCTCCCGTACGCAGTATTTT. Its translation is CASSLMLAHASRTQYF.

This rearrangement joins TRBV5-1 to TRBJ2-7; D possibly matches TRBD1 or TRBD2 (5 bases each). The CDR3 is 16 amino acids. The germline gives CDR1 SGHRS, CDR2 YFSETQ. With 4 bases removed from V and 3 bases from J, the gap between germline ends came to 20 bases. The CDR3 DNA sequence: TGCGCCAGCAGCCCCCTTCTATCGGGACGATACTACGAGCAGTACTTC. Its protein is CASSPLLSGRYYEQYF.

The chain uses TRBV20-1 and TRBJ1-5; perhaps TRBD1 as D (5 bases). V gave up 5 bases and J gave up 2 bases, with 19 bases separating them. From germline, CDR1 is DFQATT and CDR2 SNEGSKA (reference sequence). This CDR3 region has 16 residues. CDR3 in DNA: TGCAGTGCTGGGGACGGATCCCTTAGGGGCAATCAGCCCCAGCATTTT. Its protein is CSAGDGSLRGNQPQHF.

By share, this clonotype ranks as medium-sized. The chain combines TRBV6-6 with TRBJ2-1; D remains ambiguous. This CDR3 contains 10 residues. V lost 6 bases and J lost 10, with 7 bases in between. Germline V gives CDR1 MNHNY, CDR2 SVGAGI (reference sequence). The CDR3 loop reads CASSRREQFF. The CDR3 DNA reads as TGTGCCAGCAGCCGGAGAGAGCAGTTCTTC.

This clonotype showed up just a few times. The chain has TRBV11-1 and TRBJ1-1; 7 nucleotides align to TRBD1. Germline V gene lookup returns CDR1 SGHAT and CDR2 FQDESV (reference sequence). The CDR3 consists of 15 residues. V shed 5 bases and J 3 bases; nucleotides not matched to a gene: 9. Here the CDR3 reads CASSRDSFRDTEAFF. Written as DNA, the CDR3 is TGTGCCAGCAGCCGGGACAGTTTTCGGGACACTGAAGCTTTCTTT.

A few counts support this clonotype. The chain employs TRBV5-1 and TRBJ2-1; the D gene could be TRBD1 or TRBD2 (5 bases each). This CDR3 has 15 residues. V was pared by 0 bases and J by 4 bases, with 11 bases between. Germline-derived CDR1 and CDR2 are SGHRS and YFSETQ. The CDR3 loop is CASSLAGRLYNEQFF. Written as DNA, the CDR3 is TGCGCCAGCAGCTTGGCGGGGCGCCTTTACAATGAGCAGTTCTTC.